This note documents a single T cell receptor beta chain sequence. This receptor's antigen is unknown. No much larger clone exists at a distance of one base, and base qualities are not known. The listed sequencing device is Illumina HiSeq 1500. TCRdb reanalyzed the raw reads on its own, using fastp at Q25 for trimming and MiXCR for clone calling, and kept in-frame beta chains. Every distinct CDR3 protein forms one entry, paired with its most common genes and DNA. This sample has some 230,000 distinct CDR3 sequences in its table, and roughly 22% of those were observed once. 15% to 20% of the sample goes to the ten largest clones. The entry originates in a study of T cell repertoires in cytomegalovirus infection (dated by TCRdb to the late 2010s). Regarding the complete study: The HLA type of each donor mattered for the analysis, because public TCR beta signatures pointed to carriage of CMV infection along with the matching HLA type. Broad study findings and their caveats: Carriers of CMV infection plus the relevant HLA type were discriminated by the cumulative frequency of public TCR beta family members in the study cohort and in an independent 352-donor cohort. The ex vivo response was dominated by HLA-C-restricted CMV-specific TCR beta clonotypes, which also provided the single most frequent clonotype in two of eight donors.

The CDR1 and CDR2 encoded by the germline V gene are SGDLS and YYNGEE. Measured from the cysteine to the phenylalanine, the CDR3 is 13 residues long. Left in the record is the CDR3 DNA by itself, 39 bases read in frame from the first base. V lost 0 bases and J lost 6 bases; the stretch between them is 9 bases long. The chain is encoded by TRBV9 joined to TRBJ1-1; too little of a D gene remains to name it. This receptor was taken from a human donor in good health (CMV status not recorded). Some clones in this sample may be carry-over from other donors' samples. The sample taken for sequencing was CD8+ T cells from PBMCs. The CDR3 has the sequence CASSVVLIPEAFF. The nucleotide sequence is TGTGCCAGCAGCGTAGTACTGATACCTGAAGCTTTCTTT.